These 28 T cell receptor beta chains were sequenced from one sample in a study of CXCR3-negative and CXCR3-positive naive CD8 T cells. General study results and limits: Researchers report that CXCR3-positive naive cells carry more hydrophobic TRB CDR3s than CXCR3-negative naive cells.

UMI-tagged TRB cDNA libraries were built via 5' RACE. TCRdb reanalyzed the 5' RACE reads, giving one entry per CDR3 protein sequence and no DNA. The sample table sets out about 110,000 distinct CDR3 sequences. Antigens for these TCRs are unknown. What was sequenced was naive CXCR3+ CD8+ T cells from blood. As to subset: CD45RO-CCR7+CD27+CD95- naive CD8+ T cells expressing CXCR3 (TNR3+). Every receptor here comes from a human donor in good health. Some clones in this sample may be carry-over from other donors' samples.

The chain carries TRBV29-1 and TRBJ2-7. This CDR3 has 12 amino acids. The V gene's germline CDR1 is SQVTM and CDR2 ANQGSEA. The CDR3 sequence: CSVEDQGYEQYF.

The genes are TRBV20-1 and TRBJ2-3; no DNA is available, so the TRBD2 call from TCRdb remains unchecked. CDR1 is DFQATT and CDR2 is SNEGSKA in the germline V gene (reference sequence). The CDR3 has 17 residues. This chain's CDR3 is CSARSLAGVRGTDTQYF.

The chain recombines TRBV9 with TRBJ1-1; TCRdb returns TRBD1, unconfirmable since there is no DNA. From germline, CDR1 is SGDLS and CDR2 YYNGEE. The CDR3 loop spans 16 amino acids. The CDR3 protein is CASSVAGVTENTEAFF.

The chain joins TRBV4-3 to TRBJ1-6; no DNA is available, so the TRBD1 call from TCRdb remains unchecked. The length of the CDR3 is 14 residues. The germline V gene has CDR1 LGHNA and CDR2 YSLEER. The CDR3 protein is CAGSQDSGNSPLHF.

This chain links TRBV9 with TRBJ1-2. Germline V gene lookup returns CDR1 SGDLS and CDR2 YYNGEE. The CDR3 runs to 14 residues. CDR3 sequence: CASSVQTENYGYTF. Complete variable domain (other parts from reference TRBV9 and TRBJ1-2): DSGVTQTPKHLITATGQRVTLRCSPRSGDLSVYWYQQSLDQGLQFLIQYYNGEERAKGNILERFSAQQFPDLHSELNLSSLELGDSALYFCASSVQTENYGYTFGSGTRLTVV.

The CDR3 sequence: CASSYSPPDRGYEQYF. The chain is built from TRBV6-5 and TRBJ2-7; TCRdb's D call of TRBD1 is untestable without DNA. This CDR3 comprises 16 residues. Germline V gives CDR1 MNHEY, CDR2 SVGAGI.

The chain uses TRBV4-1 and TRBJ1-1; TCRdb's D call of TRBD1 is untestable without DNA. In germline, CDR1 is MGHRA, CDR2 YSYEKL. The CDR3 has 15 amino acids. Here the CDR3 reads CASSQDTGRNTEAFF.

V gene TRBV24-1 combines with J gene TRBJ2-2. Germline CDR1 is KGHDR and CDR2 is SFDVKD. This CDR3 region has 18 residues. The chain's CDR3 is CATSASFRSEDDTGELFF.

CDR3 loop: CSVEGQGAHGYTF. The chain carries TRBV29-1 and TRBJ1-2; TCRdb's D call of TRBD1 is untestable without DNA. The germline CDR1 and CDR2 sequences are SQVTM and ANQGSEA. CDR3 length equals 13 residues.

The chain is built from TRBV7-6 and TRBJ2-1; as DNA is missing, the TRBD1 call by TCRdb cannot be tested. The CDR3 consists of 12 residues. Germline CDR1 and CDR2: SGHVS and FNYEAQ. The CDR3 sequence is CASNSGHNEQFF.

This chain connects TRBV28 to TRBJ2-1; TCRdb's assignment of TRBD1 cannot be checked, as there is no DNA. The CDR3 is made up of 14 amino acids. The V gene's germline CDR1 is MDHEN and CDR2 SYDVKM. The CDR3: CASSLYRDYNEQFF.

The chain employs TRBV30 and TRBJ1-1; the D call from TCRdb, TRBD1, cannot be confirmed without DNA. The CDR3 is 14 amino acids. Germline lookup yields CDR1 GTSNPN and CDR2 SVGIG (reference sequence). This CDR3 is CAWSVGTGNTEAFF.

V usage is TRBV11-2 and J usage is TRBJ2-7. The V gene's germline CDR1 is SGHAT and CDR2 FQNNGV. This CDR3 region has 14 residues. CDR3 protein: CASSLEAQLYEQYF.

This rearrangement joins TRBV4-3 to TRBJ2-3; with no DNA, the TCRdb D assignment of TRBD1 cannot be verified. Germline CDR1 and CDR2: LGHNA and YSLEER. The CDR3 has 16 amino acids. The CDR3 loop is CASSQDVGTETDTQYF.

This chain joins TRBV7-9 and TRBJ2-6. The CDR3 consists of 14 residues. Germline V gene sequence: CDR1 SEHNR, CDR2 FQNEAQ (reference sequence). Here the CDR3 reads CASSSYSGANVLTF.

V is TRBV6-6 and J is TRBJ2-4; TCRdb gives TRBD1 as the D gene, but with no DNA this cannot be confirmed. The CDR3 covers 17 residues. Germline assignment: CDR1 MNHNY and CDR2 SVGAGI (reference sequence). The CDR3 reads CASSFLAGGAAKNIQYF.

V and J are TRBV13 and TRBJ1-1; there is no DNA to check the TCRdb D call of TRBD1. Germline V gives CDR1 PRHDT, CDR2 FYEKMQ (reference sequence). The CDR3 covers 15 residues. This CDR3 reads CASTFKRGQDTEAFF. The full variable domain, in which reference TRBV13 and TRBJ1-1 provide the parts outside the CDR3, is AAGVIQSPRHLIKEKRETATLKCYPIPRHDTVYWYQQGPGQDPQFLISFYEKMQSDKGSIPDRFSAQQFSDYHSELNMSSLELGDSALYFCASTFKRGQDTEAFFGQGTRLTVV.

This chain uses TRBV2 with TRBJ2-5; TCRdb gives TRBD2 as the D gene, but with no DNA this cannot be confirmed. The CDR3 is made up of 19 amino acids. Germline assignment: CDR1 SNHLY and CDR2 FYNNEI. CDR3 sequence: CASSHTRGLAGGPQETQYF.

J is TRBJ2-7 and V is TRBV29-1; TCRdb names TRBD2, which stays unverified in the absence of DNA. The CDR3 length is 18 residues. Germline V lookup: CDR1 SQVTM, CDR2 ANQGSEA. The CDR3 loop reads CSVEILVQGMTGLREQYF.

This chain joins TRBV7-9 and TRBJ2-1; TCRdb's D gene call, TRBD1, goes unchecked for lack of DNA. The CDR3 loop spans 16 amino acids. The V gene's germline CDR1 is SEHNR and CDR2 FQNEAQ (reference sequence). CDR3 region: CASSHRGTGQPLEQFF.

The V and J genes are TRBV6-5 and TRBJ2-3. The CDR3 runs 13 residues. Per the germline V gene, CDR1 is MNHEY and CDR2 is SVGAGI. CDR3 region: CASRDSNTDTQYF.

The V and J genes are TRBV19 and TRBJ2-1; TCRdb reports TRBD1, a call that lacks DNA to check it against. The CDR3 extends over 14 amino acids. Germline CDR1 reads LNHDA; CDR2 reads SQIVND (reference sequence). CDR3 sequence reads: CASSILAQGNEQFF.

The chain combines TRBV10-1 with TRBJ2-1; lacking DNA, the TRBD2 call made by TCRdb goes unchecked. CDR3 length equals 16 residues. The germline V gene has CDR1 WNHNN and CDR2 SYGVQD (reference sequence). CDR3 sequence: CASSESAGLAYNEQFF.

The chain links TRBV7-9 to TRBJ2-7; TCRdb returns TRBD2, unconfirmable since there is no DNA. The CDR3 sequence is 16 residues long. CDR1 is SEHNR and CDR2 is FQNEAQ in the germline V gene (reference sequence). The CDR3 loop reads CASSGGPDRGGHEQYF.

V and J are TRBV15 and TRBJ1-1. This CDR3 is 13 amino acids long. Germline CDR1 reads LNHNV; CDR2 reads YYDKDF (reference sequence). CDR3 sequence reads: CATSRVRGSPAFF. The whole variable domain, filled in from reference TRBV15 and TRBJ1-1, reads DAMVIQNPRYQVTQFGKPVTLSCSQTLNHNVMYWYQQKSSQAPKLLFHYYDKDFNNEADTPDNFQSRRPNTSFCFLDIRSPGLGDTAMYLCATSRVRGSPAFFGQGTRLTVV.

V gene TRBV28 combines with J gene TRBJ2-3; checking the TCRdb D call of TRBD1 is not possible without DNA. Germline CDR1 and CDR2: MDHEN and SYDVKM. The CDR3 sequence is 16 residues long. CDR3: CASSLYDRGSTDTQYF.

The V call is TRBV24-1, the J call TRBJ2-1; TCRdb's assignment of TRBD1 cannot be checked, as there is no DNA. Germline CDR1 is KGHDR and CDR2 is SFDVKD. The CDR3 has 14 amino acids. The CDR3 is CATSVTGGDNEQFF.

The genes are TRBV7-9 and TRBJ2-3; there is no DNA to check the TCRdb D call of TRBD2. Germline CDR1 and CDR2: SEHNR and FQNEAQ (reference sequence). The CDR3 contains 17 residues. The CDR3 protein is CASSTRTSGSGTDTQYF.